Shown below are 3 T cell receptor beta chains from a single sample sequenced in a study of blood T cell repertoires in COVID-19. Generated by immunoSEQ multiplex PCR, the TCRdb table keeps only in-frame clones and is missing some. The sample gives approximately 61,000 clones, roughly 80% of which show up once; about 5.5% is in the top ten. Sequenced material: peripheral blood. These receptors were collected from an older woman with acute or convalescent COVID-19.

This chain uses TRBV7-8 with TRBJ1-2; tentative D call: TRBD1 (5 bases). The V and J ends lost 5 bases and 4 bases respectively, with 11 bases between them. The CDR3 runs 13 residues. Looked up from germline, CDR1 is SGHVS and CDR2 is FQNEAQ. CDR3 coding DNA: TGTGCCAGCAGCACCCAGGGCGCCTATGGCTACACCTTC. Its translation: CASSTQGAYGYTF.

The chain has TRBV18 and TRBJ2-3; 9 bases fit TRBD2. The CDR3 contains 15 residues. From germline, CDR1 is KGHSH and CDR2 LQKENI. Trimming at V came to 6 bases and at J to 5 bases, leaving 9 bases not matched to a gene. The CDR3 region is CASSRLAVVGDTQYF. The DNA of the CDR3 is TGTGCCAGCTCCAGACTAGCGGTCGTGGGAGATACGCAGTATTTT.

Regarding this clone: This sample includes further DNA sequences coding for the same CDR3. The chain couples TRBV3-1 (or the pseudogene TRBV3-2) to TRBJ1-1; D uncertain. The V and J ends lost 4 bases and 1 base respectively, with 10 bases between them. CDR3 length: 14 residues. Germline CDR1 LGHDT, CDR2 YNNKEL (reference sequence). CDR3 sequence (DNA): TGTGCCAGCAGCCCCACAGAGGGGAACACTGAAGCTTTCTTT. It translates to CASSPTEGNTEAFF.